Below, one T cell receptor beta chain is given with its context. What it recognizes is unknown. This sample stems from a study of Ad26.COV2.S vaccination and SARS-CoV-2 variants. On the study more broadly: Intramuscularly, Ad26.COV2.S was given either once or twice, 56 days apart.

Libraries were prepared by immunoSEQ multiplex PCR; TCRdb keeps only in-frame clonotypes and omits some of them. There are around 300,000 clones in the sample; 75% to 90% occur only once, and around 5% lies in the top ten. Whole-study results and caveats: Similar non-spike TCR breadth was seen in vaccine and placebo recipients. Assessments of TCR breadth and depth may have underestimated the total T cell responses.

The CDR3 spans 11 residues. The germline V gene has CDR1 MNHEY and CDR2 SVGEGT. The ends were cut back, 6 bases at V and 0 bases at J, with 2 bases in the middle. Treatment described: around 19 received Ad26.COV2.S at low or high dose, single or two shots; 5 received placebo; per-sample allocation not given. Samples were taken on day 63 after the first vaccine or placebo injection. The source is a person between 18 and 65 years old who received the Ad26.COV2.S COVID-19 vaccine or a placebo. V gene TRBV6-2 or TRBV6-3 combines with J gene TRBJ2-5; D unclear. The material was peripheral blood, obtained in a trial of Ad26.COV2.S vaccine versus placebo. The CDR3 protein is CASSNQETQYF. In DNA, the CDR3 is TGTGCCAGCAGCAACCAAGAGACCCAGTACTTC.